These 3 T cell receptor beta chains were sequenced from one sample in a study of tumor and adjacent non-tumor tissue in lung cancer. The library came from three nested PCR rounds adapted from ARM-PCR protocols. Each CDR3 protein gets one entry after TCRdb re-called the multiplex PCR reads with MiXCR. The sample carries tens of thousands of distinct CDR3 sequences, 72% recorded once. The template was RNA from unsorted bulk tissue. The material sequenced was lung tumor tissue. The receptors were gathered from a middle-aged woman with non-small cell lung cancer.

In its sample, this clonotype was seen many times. CDR3 amino acids: CSAPGESSYNSPLHF. The CDR3 nucleotides read TGCAGTGCACCAGGGGAGAGCTCCTATAATTCACCCCTCCACTTT. This rearrangement joins TRBV20-1 to TRBJ1-6; weak D call: TRBD1 (6 bases). CDR1 DFQATT and CDR2 SNEGSKA come from the germline V gene (reference sequence). The CDR3 totals 15 residues. V was trimmed by 6 bases and J by 0 bases, leaving 12 bases between them.

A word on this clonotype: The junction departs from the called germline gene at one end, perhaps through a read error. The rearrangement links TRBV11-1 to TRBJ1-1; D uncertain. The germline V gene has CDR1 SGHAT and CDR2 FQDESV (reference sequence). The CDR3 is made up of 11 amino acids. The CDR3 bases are TGTTCCAGCAGCTCGAACACTGAAACTTTCTTT. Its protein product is CSSSSNTETFF.

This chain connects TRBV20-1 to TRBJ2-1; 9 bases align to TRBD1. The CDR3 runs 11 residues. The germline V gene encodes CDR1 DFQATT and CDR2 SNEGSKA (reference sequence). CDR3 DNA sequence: TGCATTGGACAGGGGCACAATGAGCAGTTCTTC. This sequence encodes CIGQGHNEQFF.